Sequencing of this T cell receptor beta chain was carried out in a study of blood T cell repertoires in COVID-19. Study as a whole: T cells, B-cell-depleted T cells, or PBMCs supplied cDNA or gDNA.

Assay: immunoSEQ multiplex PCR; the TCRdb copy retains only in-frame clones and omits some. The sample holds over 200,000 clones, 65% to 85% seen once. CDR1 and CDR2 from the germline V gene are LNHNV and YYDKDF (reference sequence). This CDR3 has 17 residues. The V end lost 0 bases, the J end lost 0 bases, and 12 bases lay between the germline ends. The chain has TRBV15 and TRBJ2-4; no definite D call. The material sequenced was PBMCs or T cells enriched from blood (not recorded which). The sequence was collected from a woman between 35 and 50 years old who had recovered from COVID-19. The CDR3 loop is CATSRDKSPAAKNIQYF. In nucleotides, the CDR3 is TGTGCCACCAGCAGAGATAAGAGTCCCGCAGCCAAAAACATTCAGTACTTC.